The next 16 T cell receptor beta chains were all read from a single sample in a study of blood T cell repertoires in COVID-19. Using immunoSEQ multiplex PCR, the repertoire was profiled, and TCRdb retains in-frame clones only, with some absent. Among 250,000 to 400,000 clones listed, around 87% were seen once. The sample comprised PBMCs or T cells enriched from blood (not recorded which). The receptors originated from a woman aged 25 to 45 who had recovered from COVID-19.

This chain connects TRBV5-8 to TRBJ2-3; 8 bases map to TRBD2. V trimming: 4 bases; J trimming: 4 bases; junction bases outside the gene matches: 11. The CDR3 sequence is 16 residues long. Germline V gives CDR1 SGHTS, CDR2 YDEGEE. The chain's CDR3 is CASSVQSGGVADTQYF. In DNA form, the CDR3 reads TGTGCCAGCAGCGTCCAAAGCGGGGGTGTCGCAGATACGCAGTATTTT.

The gene calls are TRBV4-1 and TRBJ2-7, with D possibly matching TRBD1 (5 bases). The CDR3 is 14 amino acids. The germline gives CDR1 MGHRA, CDR2 YSYEKL. V shed 4 bases and J shed 2 bases, with 12 bases lying between them. The CDR3 loop is CASSLKGIAYEQYF. The CDR3 DNA reads as TGCGCCAGCAGCCTCAAGGGGATAGCCTACGAGCAGTACTTC.

The chain carries TRBV6-4 and TRBJ1-2; TRBD1 matches at 9 bases. V shed 10 bases and J 7 bases; nucleotides not matched to a gene: 16. CDR3 length: 15 amino acids. In germline, CDR1 is MRHNA, CDR2 SNTAGT. In DNA form, the CDR3 reads TGTGCCAATTTACAGGGGGCAGAAGTCCGGAGTGGCTACACCTTC. Translating it yields CANLQGAEVRSGYTF.

The chain couples TRBV5-1 to TRBJ1-4; TRBD1 agrees at 10 bases. The CDR3 contains 14 residues. The ends lost 5 bases at V and 6 bases at J; junction bases unmatched: 4. Germline CDR1 SGHRS, CDR2 YFSETQ. As DNA, the CDR3 is TGCGCCAGCAGAACCGGGACAGGGGATGAAAAACTGTTTTTT. Residues: CASRTGTGDEKLFF.

V gene TRBV3-1 (or the pseudogene TRBV3-2) combines with J gene TRBJ2-3; TRBD2 aligns across 8 bases. CDR1 LGHDT and CDR2 YNNKEL come from the germline V gene (reference sequence). This CDR3 comprises 16 residues. With V trimmed by 2 bases and J by 0 bases, 4 bases remained unmatched. This chain's CDR3 is CASSQTGGGSTDTQYF. DNA of the CDR3: TGTGCCAGCAGCCAAACAGGCGGGGGGAGCACAGATACGCAGTATTTT.

The CDR3 DNA reads TGTGCCAGCAGTTTCCAAGGGGTTGGGGGGGTCGGCCTTAATAATTCACCCCTCCACTTT. Its translation is CASSFQGVGGVGLNNSPLHF. This rearrangement joins TRBV27 to TRBJ1-6; the D gene is possibly TRBD1 (5 bases). Germline V lookup: CDR1 MNHEY, CDR2 SMNVEV (reference sequence). V was pared by 3 bases and J by 5 bases, with 26 bases between. The CDR3 consists of 20 residues.

The chain couples TRBV30 to TRBJ2-7; 12 bases are shared with TRBD1. Germline V gives CDR1 GTSNPN, CDR2 SVGIG (reference sequence). With 2 bases clipped from V and 5 bases from J, the junction kept 7 bases outside the gene matches. The CDR3 has 15 amino acids. The CDR3 protein is CAWSLPGTGGDEQYF. The DNA for the CDR3 is TGTGCCTGGAGTCTCCCCGGGACAGGGGGCGACGAGCAGTACTTC.

This chain joins TRBV3-1 (or the pseudogene TRBV3-2) and TRBJ2-3; 7 nucleotides match TRBD1. Germline CDR1 is LGHDT and CDR2 is YNNKEL (reference sequence). V was clipped by 4 bases and J by 6 bases; unmatched bases: 7. The CDR3 runs 14 residues. The CDR3 nucleotides are TGTGCCAGCAGCCTCAGGGGGATCCCCGATACGCAGTATTTT. This translates into CASSLRGIPDTQYF.

The V and J genes are TRBV27 and TRBJ1-6; the match to TRBD1 covers 8 bases. Germline V gives CDR1 MNHEY, CDR2 SMNVEV (reference sequence). This CDR3 spans 13 amino acids. Unmatched junction bases numbered 6, after V lost 4 bases and J lost 13 bases. In DNA, the CDR3 is TGTGCCAGCAGTTCAGACAGGGGAGCGCCCCTCCACTTT. Translation gives CASSSDRGAPLHF.

V is TRBV19 and J is TRBJ1-5, with 9 bases matching TRBD1. The CDR3 runs to 14 residues. The trim removed 4 bases at V and 3 bases at J, leaving 1 base unmatched. Germline V lookup: CDR1 LNHDA, CDR2 SQIVND (reference sequence). DNA for the CDR3: TGTGCCAGTAGTAGGGACAGGGACAATCAGCCCCAGCATTTT. This encodes CASSRDRDNQPQHF.

The chain joins TRBV18 to TRBJ1-5; D remains ambiguous. The CDR3 length is 13 residues. CDR1 KGHSH and CDR2 LQKENI come from the germline V gene. With 3 bases removed from V and 3 bases from J, the gap between germline ends came to 6 bases. The CDR3 sequence: CASSPQYNQPQHF. As DNA, the CDR3 is TGTGCCAGCTCACCCCAGTACAATCAGCCCCAGCATTTT.

The chain is built from TRBV3-1 (or the pseudogene TRBV3-2) and TRBJ2-1; no firm D call. V was trimmed by 1 base and J by 7 bases, leaving 17 bases between them. CDR3 length equals 16 residues. Germline-derived CDR1 and CDR2 are LGHDT and YNNKEL (reference sequence). The CDR3 is CASSQVHQVMANEQFF. CDR3 coding DNA: TGTGCCAGCAGCCAAGTCCACCAGGTTATGGCGAATGAGCAGTTCTTC.

V and J are TRBV5-4 and TRBJ2-7; TRBD1 matches 9 bases. From germline, CDR1 is SGHNT and CDR2 YYREEE (reference sequence). This CDR3 spans 15 amino acids. V shed 3 bases, J shed 3 bases, and the junction held 7 bases outside the gene matches. CDR3: CASSSRTGEDYEQYF. The CDR3 DNA follows: TGTGCCAGCAGCTCCCGGACAGGGGAGGACTACGAGCAGTACTTC. Based on the CDR3 plus reference TRBV5-4 and TRBJ2-7, the full variable domain is ETGVTQSPTHLIKTRGQQVTLRCSSQSGHNTVSWYQQALGQGPQFIFQYYREEENGRGNFPPRFSGLQFPNYSSELNVNALELDDSALYLCASSSRTGEDYEQYFGPGTRLTVT.

The chain uses TRBV4-1 and TRBJ1-2, with D tentatively TRBD1 (5 bases). This CDR3 has 13 amino acids. Germline assignment: CDR1 MGHRA and CDR2 YSYEKL. Trimming stripped 0 bases from V and 7 bases from J, with 9 bases between. The DNA of the CDR3 is TGCGCCAGCAGCCAAGATCGGGGGAGTGGCTACACCTTC. As protein: CASSQDRGSGYTF.

This clone was picked up one time. This chain joins TRBV11-2 and TRBJ2-7; unclear D gene. Germline loops: CDR1 SGHAT, CDR2 FQNNGV. The CDR3 is made up of 13 amino acids. The ends were cut back, 0 bases at V and 4 bases at J, with 7 bases in the middle. CDR3 coding DNA: TGTGCCAGCAGCTTAGAATTCAGTTACGAGCAGTACTTC. Encoded protein: CASSLEFSYEQYF.

The gene calls are TRBV7-3 and TRBJ1-6; D perhaps matches TRBD1 (5 bases). This CDR3 spans 13 amino acids. V was cut by 5 bases and J by 7 bases, with 9 bases left in between. The germline gives CDR1 SGHTA, CDR2 FQGTGA. The CDR3 coding sequence is TGTGCCAGCAGCCCGGGGGTCAATTCACCCCTCCACTTT. The encoded protein is CASSPGVNSPLHF.